This T cell receptor (beta chain) was captured by sequencing in a study of T cell responses to AZD1222 COVID-19 vaccine. Overall study: Second-dose recipients at about 4 or about 12 weeks were treated as one pooled group. Study observations and caveats: There were mostly white British donors and more females than males, and clonal diversity was possibly underestimated. Reports say nearly half of spike-specific TCRs go after unmutated variant regions. Across the whole spike, CD4 TCRs peaked at regions 160-218 and 743-854.

On this clone: No antigen is known for it.

Profiling relied on immunoSEQ multiplex PCR, and the TCRdb table lists in-frame clones only, not all of them. The table lists some 150,000 clones, approximately 90% of them singletons, with more than 3% in the top ten. In germline, CDR1 is MNHEY, CDR2 SMNVEV (reference sequence). Trimming cost V 3 bases and J 0 bases, with 19 bases left between them. The CDR3 runs 18 residues. The specimen was peripheral blood, collected on day 0 of AZD1222 vaccination. This chain uses TRBV27 with TRBJ2-3; D may be TRBD2 (7 bases). The receptor's source is an adult in good health. As DNA, the CDR3 is TGTGCCAGCAGTTTTAGCGCGAAGAAGGGGGGGAGCACAGATACGCAGTATTTT. Its translation: CASSFSAKKGGSTDTQYF.